This passage covers 27 T cell receptor beta chains from one sample sequenced in a study of blood T cell repertoires in COVID-19 (TCRdb year 2020). The library was generated by the immunoSEQ multiplex PCR assay. The source is immuneACCESS, and TCRdb retained only in-frame sequences with V and J called. Part of the clones is not carried over; for the studies checked, unresolved V genes explain less than half of this, and the remainder is unexplained. The sample includes roughly 190,000 clones, with roughly 84% observed a single time. The ten top clones hold about 2.7% of the sample. Sequenced input: peripheral blood. These receptors all stem from a human donor with acute or convalescent COVID-19. The donor label of this sample is uncertain.

The chain has TRBV4-1 and TRBJ2-5, with TRBD2 matching over 10 bases. The V segment lost 0 bases and the J segment 2 bases; nucleotides outside the gene matches: 6. The CDR3 contains 17 residues. Germline V gene lookup returns CDR1 MGHRA and CDR2 YSYEKL. The CDR3 coding sequence is TGCGCCAGCAGCCAAGATAAGACTAGCGGGCCTCAAGAGACCCAGTACTTC. Translated: CASSQDKTSGPQETQYF.

J is TRBJ2-7 and V is TRBV7-9; 10 bases fit TRBD2. The trim removed 4 bases at V and 4 bases at J, leaving 7 bases unmatched. This CDR3 contains 15 residues. Germline V gene sequence: CDR1 SEHNR, CDR2 FQNEAQ (reference sequence). The CDR3 region has the DNA TGTGCCAGCAGCTCTGCCGGGACTAGCGATTACGAGCAGTACTTC. Protein: CASSSAGTSDYEQYF. The variable domain in full, with the rest retrieved from reference TRBV7-9 and TRBJ2-7, is DTGVSQNPRHKITKRGQNVTFRCDPISEHNRLYWYRQTLGQGPEFLTYFQNEAQLEKSRLLSDRFSAERPKGSFSTLEIQRTEQGDSAMYLCASSSAGTSDYEQYFGPGTRLTVT.

This sequence joins TRBV6-6 and TRBJ1-5; TRBD1 matches at 8 bases. V trimming: 5 bases; J trimming: 10 bases; junction bases outside the gene matches: 13. The CDR3 length is 15 residues. The germline CDR1 and CDR2 sequences are MNHNY and SVGAGI (reference sequence). The CDR3 reads CASSGSDRAIRPQHF. The CDR3 DNA follows: TGTGCCAGCAGTGGATCGGACAGGGCCATCCGACCCCAGCATTTT.

The chain employs TRBV19 and TRBJ1-6; 7 bases align to TRBD1. There are 15 residues in the CDR3. The germline V gene encodes CDR1 LNHDA and CDR2 SQIVND (reference sequence). V lost 5 bases, J lost 6 bases, and 7 bases stayed unmatched. The CDR3 protein is CASSAWTGGNSPLHF. In DNA form, the CDR3 reads TGTGCCAGTAGTGCCTGGACAGGAGGTAATTCACCCCTCCACTTT. The variable domain in full, with the rest retrieved from reference TRBV19 and TRBJ1-6, is DGGITQSPKYLFRKEGQNVTLSCEQNLNHDAMYWYRQDPGQGLRLIYYSQIVNDFQKGDIAEGYSVSREKKESFPLTVTSAQKNPTAFYLCASSAWTGGNSPLHFGNGTRLTVT.

The chain carries TRBV30 and TRBJ2-2, with TRBD2 matching over 7 bases. V dropped 0 bases and J dropped 6; count of bases not matched to a gene: 10. The germline V gene has CDR1 GTSNPN and CDR2 SVGIG (reference sequence). This CDR3 region has 16 residues. The CDR3 reads CAWSVRAAGRAGELFF. The CDR3 DNA sequence: TGTGCCTGGAGTGTACGCGCTGCAGGGAGGGCCGGGGAGCTGTTTTTT.

This clone appeared a single time. This sequence joins TRBV2 and TRBJ2-2, with 11 nucleotides matching TRBD2. V dropped 4 bases and J dropped 1; count of bases not matched to a gene: 2. The CDR3 is made up of 16 amino acids. The germline V gene encodes CDR1 SNHLY and CDR2 FYNNEI. The CDR3 here is CASSVGLAGNTGELFF. The CDR3 DNA is TGTGCCAGCAGTGTAGGACTAGCGGGGAACACCGGGGAGCTGTTTTTT.

The chain employs TRBV19 and TRBJ2-2; 7 bases are a match to TRBD2. V lost 6 bases, J lost 4 bases, and 8 bases stayed unmatched. Germline V gene sequence: CDR1 LNHDA, CDR2 SQIVND (reference sequence). The CDR3 consists of 15 residues. The CDR3 region is CASRGAGSTTGELFF. In DNA, the CDR3 is TGTGCCAGTAGAGGAGCGGGATCGACCACCGGGGAGCTGTTTTTT. The whole variable domain, filled in from reference TRBV19 and TRBJ2-2, reads DGGITQSPKYLFRKEGQNVTLSCEQNLNHDAMYWYRQDPGQGLRLIYYSQIVNDFQKGDIAEGYSVSREKKESFPLTVTSAQKNPTAFYLCASRGAGSTTGELFFGEGSRLTVL.

V usage is TRBV3-1 (or the pseudogene TRBV3-2) and J usage is TRBJ2-2; 12 positions agree with TRBD2. The V gene's germline CDR1 is LGHDT and CDR2 YNNKEL (reference sequence). The CDR3 runs 17 residues. The ends lost 2 bases at V and 4 bases at J; junction bases unmatched: 5. CDR3 nucleotide sequence: TGTGCCAGCAGCCAACCGGGACTAGCGGGTCCCACCGGGGAGCTGTTTTTT. Its protein is CASSQPGLAGPTGELFF.

The rearrangement uses TRBV5-4 and TRBJ2-5, with a weak D call TRBD2 (5 bases). CDR3 length equals 12 residues. V was trimmed by 5 bases and J by 9 bases, leaving 14 bases between them. The germline gives CDR1 SGHNT, CDR2 YYREEE (reference sequence). Written as DNA, the CDR3 is TGTGCCAGCAGTCTTTTCCCCGGGGCCCAGTACTTC. Protein sequence: CASSLFPGAQYF.

The chain combines TRBV18 with TRBJ1-1, with TRBD1 as a possible D gene (5 bases). This CDR3 is 14 amino acids long. Germline V lookup: CDR1 KGHSH, CDR2 LQKENI. The V end lost 3 bases, the J end lost 1 base, and 9 bases lay between the germline ends. DNA for the CDR3: TGTGCCAGCTCACCTGCCCAGGGGAACACTGAAGCTTTCTTT. Its translation is CASSPAQGNTEAFF.

As regards this clone: The identical CDR3 is also encoded by other nucleotide sequences in the sample. This sequence joins TRBV9 and TRBJ2-7, with 8 positions matching TRBD1. V was pared by 0 bases and J by 3 bases, with 5 bases of the junction left unmatched. The CDR3 covers 15 residues. Germline V gene sequence: CDR1 SGDLS, CDR2 YYNGEE. CDR3 sequence: CASSVAGGQVYEQYF. CDR3 sequence (DNA): TGTGCCAGCAGCGTAGCAGGGGGACAGGTCTACGAGCAGTACTTC.

The rearrangement uses TRBV5-8 and TRBJ2-6; D uncertain. Germline CDR1 and CDR2: SGHTS and YDEGEE. Deletions cut 5 bases from V and 4 bases from J, with 10 bases between. This CDR3 has 14 residues. The CDR3 region has the DNA TGTGCCAGCAGTACGGTAACCGGGGCCAACGTCCTGACTTTC. It translates to CASSTVTGANVLTF.

The J gene is TRBJ2-7, the V gene TRBV2; 7 bases are shared with TRBD1. The CDR3 consists of 12 residues. V trimming: 5 bases; J trimming: 5 bases; junction bases outside the gene matches: 3. Germline V gene sequence: CDR1 SNHLY, CDR2 FYNNEI. The CDR3 reads CASSPDRDEQYF. The DNA of the CDR3 is TGTGCCAGCAGTCCCGACAGGGACGAGCAGTACTTC.

This clone was found once. The genes are TRBV4-1 and TRBJ2-3, with TRBD1 matching over 9 bases. CDR1 and CDR2 from the germline V gene are MGHRA and YSYEKL. The V and J ends lost 5 bases and 4 bases, in that order; junction bases with no gene match: 13. The CDR3 has 17 residues. The CDR3 nucleotides read TGCGCCAGCAGCGTAAAAAACCGGGACAGGGATGCAGATACGCAGTATTTT. Its translation is CASSVKNRDRDADTQYF.

The chain recombines TRBV7-6 with TRBJ2-1; D is ambiguous. The CDR3 covers 15 residues. The germline V gene has CDR1 SGHVS and CDR2 FNYEAQ. Between the trimmed V and J ends, which lost 2 bases and 9 bases, there was a span of 17 bases. CDR3 DNA sequence: TGTGCCAGCAGCTTATCAGGTTGGTCCGTCGCTGAGCAGTTCTTC. Translation gives CASSLSGWSVAEQFF.

The rearrangement links TRBV2 to TRBJ1-5; weak D call: TRBD1 (5 bases). The CDR3 consists of 17 residues. V shed 2 bases and J shed 9 bases, with 23 bases lying between them. The germline V gene has CDR1 SNHLY and CDR2 FYNNEI. This CDR3 is CASSELRTGGDGRPQHF. The DNA for the CDR3 is TGTGCCAGCAGTGAATTAAGAACAGGAGGGGATGGGAGGCCCCAGCATTTT. Drawing the rest from reference TRBV2 and TRBJ1-5, the complete variable domain is EPEVTQTPSHQVTQMGQEVILRCVPISNHLYFYWYRQILGQKVEFLVSFYNNEISEKSEIFDDQFSVERPDGSNFTLKIRSTKLEDSAMYFCASSELRTGGDGRPQHFGDGTRLSIL.

J is TRBJ1-3 and V is TRBV30; no definite D call. V shed 0 bases and J shed 4 bases, with 7 bases lying between them. The CDR3 spans 13 residues. CDR1 is GTSNPN, CDR2 SVGIG, per germline (reference sequence). The CDR3 DNA sequence: TGTGCCTGGAGTGTATTCGGGGGAAACACCATATATTTT. As protein: CAWSVFGGNTIYF.

This clone was found once. The chain uses TRBV6-5 and TRBJ1-1; the D is unclear. This CDR3 has 15 amino acids. Germline V gene sequence: CDR1 MNHEY, CDR2 SVGAGI. V was shortened by 0 bases and J by 1 base, with 9 bases between the two germline ends. This CDR3 is CASSYSSRGNTEAFF. For the CDR3, the DNA is TGTGCCAGCAGTTACTCGAGTCGGGGGAACACTGAAGCTTTCTTT.

The chain recombines TRBV4-1 with TRBJ2-7, with 7 nucleotides matching TRBD2. CDR1 and CDR2 from the germline V gene are MGHRA and YSYEKL. The CDR3 has 12 residues. The V gene end was trimmed by 4 bases and the J gene end by 11 bases; junction bases not matched to a gene: 8. In nucleotides, the CDR3 is TGCGCCAGCAGCCCCCTGGGAGGGGTGGAGTACTTC. This encodes CASSPLGGVEYF.

This chain links TRBV5-4 with TRBJ1-2, with D possibly being TRBD1 (6 bases). The ends were cut back, 2 bases at V and 8 bases at J, with 13 bases in the middle. The CDR3 has 13 amino acids. Germline V gene data show CDR1 as SGHNT and CDR2 as YYREEE (reference sequence). The CDR3 spells CASSLQGLWGYTF. CDR3 nucleotide sequence: TGTGCCAGCAGCTTACAGGGCCTTTGGGGCTACACCTTC.

V is TRBV30 and J is TRBJ2-4, with 12 nucleotides matching TRBD2. After removal of 1 base from V and 9 bases from J, the junction contained 7 bases not matched to a gene. The CDR3 totals 15 residues. CDR1 is GTSNPN and CDR2 is SVGIG in the germline V gene (reference sequence). CDR3 in amino acids: CAWSEASGRAVIQYF. The CDR3 DNA follows: TGTGCCTGGAGTGAGGCTAGCGGGAGGGCTGTCATTCAGTACTTC.

The chain uses TRBV19 and TRBJ1-5; a possible D gene is TRBD1 (5 bases). V shed 3 bases and J shed 3 bases, with 9 bases lying between them. The CDR3 contains 14 residues. CDR1 and CDR2 from the germline V gene are LNHDA and SQIVND (reference sequence). The CDR3 is CASSIDRFNQPQHF. The CDR3 coding sequence is TGTGCCAGTAGTATCGACAGATTCAATCAGCCCCAGCATTTT.

V usage is TRBV2 and J usage is TRBJ2-1; 10 positions agree with TRBD2. This CDR3 spans 16 amino acids. After removal of 1 base from V and 9 bases from J, the junction contained 9 bases not matched to a gene. Germline CDR1 SNHLY, CDR2 FYNNEI. The CDR3 DNA reads TGTGCCAGCAGTGAAGGGAGCCTAGCGGGGGATGTTGAGCAGTTCTTC. Translating gives CASSEGSLAGDVEQFF. Variable domain in full (rest from reference TRBV2 and TRBJ2-1): EPEVTQTPSHQVTQMGQEVILRCVPISNHLYFYWYRQILGQKVEFLVSFYNNEISEKSEIFDDQFSVERPDGSNFTLKIRSTKLEDSAMYFCASSEGSLAGDVEQFFGPGTRLTVL.

The chain is built from TRBV7-2 and TRBJ2-6; the D is unclear. The germline CDR1 and CDR2 sequences are SGHTA and FQGNSA. V lost 5 bases to trimming and J lost 6 bases, with 11 bases between them. This CDR3 is built from 14 residues. CDR3 amino acids: CASSVVLEANVLTF. CDR3 DNA sequence: TGTGCCAGCAGCGTGGTTTTAGAGGCCAACGTCCTGACTTTC.

V and J are TRBV3-1 (or the pseudogene TRBV3-2) and TRBJ2-4; D remains ambiguous. Trimming stripped 0 bases from V and 10 bases from J, with 7 bases between. Germline lookup yields CDR1 LGHDT and CDR2 YNNKEL (reference sequence). This CDR3 region has 12 residues. The CDR3 spells CASSQDLTIQYF. CDR3 nucleotides: TGTGCCAGCAGCCAAGATTTGACTATTCAGTACTTC.

V usage is TRBV9 and J usage is TRBJ2-2; D not certain. The ends were cut back, 3 bases at V and 2 bases at J, with 11 bases in the middle. CDR3 length: 15 residues. CDR1 and CDR2 (germline): SGDLS, YYNGEE. Here the CDR3 DNA reads TGTGCCAGCAGCGCCCGGGTCCATAACACCGGGGAGCTGTTTTTT. Amino acid sequence: CASSARVHNTGELFF.

The chain links TRBV6-5 to TRBJ2-5, with D tentatively TRBD2 (5 bases). V shed 0 bases and J shed 5 bases, with 13 bases lying between them. The CDR3 covers 15 residues. Per the germline V gene, CDR1 is MNHEY and CDR2 is SVGAGI. CDR3 bases: TGTGCCAGCAGTTACTCGAGAGGGATGCTCGAGACCCAGTACTTC. As protein: CASSYSRGMLETQYF.